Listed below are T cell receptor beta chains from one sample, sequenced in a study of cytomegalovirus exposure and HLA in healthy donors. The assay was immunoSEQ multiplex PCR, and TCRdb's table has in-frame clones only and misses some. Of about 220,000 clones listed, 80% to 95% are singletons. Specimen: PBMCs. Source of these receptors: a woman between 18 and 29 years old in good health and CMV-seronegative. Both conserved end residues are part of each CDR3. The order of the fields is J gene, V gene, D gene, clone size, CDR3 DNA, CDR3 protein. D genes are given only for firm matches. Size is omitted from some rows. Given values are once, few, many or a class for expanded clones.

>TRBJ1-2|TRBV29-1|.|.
TGCAGCGTTGTAGCAGGGAACTATGGCTACACCTTC
CSVVAGNYGYTF
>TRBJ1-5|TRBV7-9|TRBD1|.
TGTGCCAGCAGCCCTGCCAGGACAGGGAGCAATCAGCCCCAGCATTTT
CASSPARTGSNQPQHF
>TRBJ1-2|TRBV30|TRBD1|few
TGTGCCTGGAGGAATCCAGGGGGCAGCGGCGGCTACACCTTC
CAWRNPGGSGGYTF
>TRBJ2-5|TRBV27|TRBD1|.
TGTGCCAGCAGCCGGGACAGGGGTGAGACCCAGTACTTC
CASSRDRGETQYF
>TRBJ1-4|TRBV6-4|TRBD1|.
TGTGCCAGCGCTACAGGGACAGGGGGCTTAAATGAAAAACTGTTTTTT
CASATGTGGLNEKLFF
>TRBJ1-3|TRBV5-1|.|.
TGCGCCAGCAGTGGTTTCGGGATTTCTGGAAACACCATATATTTT
CASSGFGISGNTIYF
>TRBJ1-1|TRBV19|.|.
TGTGCCAGTAGTCTTGTGTTGGAGCCTGTGAATGCTGAAGCTTTCTTT
CASSLVLEPVNAEAFF
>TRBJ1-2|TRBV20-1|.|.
TGCAGTGCAGAGGCCCCCTATGGCTACACCTTC
CSAEAPYGYTF
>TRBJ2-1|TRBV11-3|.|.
TGTGCCCGCCGAGGTCAGGGGCGGGAGCAGGGGAATGAGCAGTTCTTC
CARRGQGREQGNEQFF
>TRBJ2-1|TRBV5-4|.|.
TGTGCCAGCAGCCTCCCTCCGGGGAGCTACAATGAGCAGTTCTTC
CASSLPPGSYNEQFF
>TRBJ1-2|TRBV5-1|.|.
TGCGCCAGCAGCTTGGGTCCAGGGGATGGCTACACCTTC
CASSLGPGDGYTF
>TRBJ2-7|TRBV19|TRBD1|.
TGTGCCAGTAGTCGGGCAGGGGGCGTATACGAGCAGTACTTC
CASSRAGGVYEQYF
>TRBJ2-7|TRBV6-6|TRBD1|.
TGTGCCAGCAGTAGGACAGGGCCCTACGAGCAGTACTTC
CASSRTGPYEQYF
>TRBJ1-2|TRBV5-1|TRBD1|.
TGCGCCAGCAGCCCCGACAGGGGGCGCCGCTATGGCTACACCTTC
CASSPDRGRRYGYTF
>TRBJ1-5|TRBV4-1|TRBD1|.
TGCGCCAGCAGTACTTTCATGGGACAGGGGCACGAACAGCCCCAGCATTTT
CASSTFMGQGHEQPQHF
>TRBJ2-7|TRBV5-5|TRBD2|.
TGTGCCAGCAGCAGGGGACTAGCGGAATCCTACGAGCAGTACTTC
CASSRGLAESYEQYF